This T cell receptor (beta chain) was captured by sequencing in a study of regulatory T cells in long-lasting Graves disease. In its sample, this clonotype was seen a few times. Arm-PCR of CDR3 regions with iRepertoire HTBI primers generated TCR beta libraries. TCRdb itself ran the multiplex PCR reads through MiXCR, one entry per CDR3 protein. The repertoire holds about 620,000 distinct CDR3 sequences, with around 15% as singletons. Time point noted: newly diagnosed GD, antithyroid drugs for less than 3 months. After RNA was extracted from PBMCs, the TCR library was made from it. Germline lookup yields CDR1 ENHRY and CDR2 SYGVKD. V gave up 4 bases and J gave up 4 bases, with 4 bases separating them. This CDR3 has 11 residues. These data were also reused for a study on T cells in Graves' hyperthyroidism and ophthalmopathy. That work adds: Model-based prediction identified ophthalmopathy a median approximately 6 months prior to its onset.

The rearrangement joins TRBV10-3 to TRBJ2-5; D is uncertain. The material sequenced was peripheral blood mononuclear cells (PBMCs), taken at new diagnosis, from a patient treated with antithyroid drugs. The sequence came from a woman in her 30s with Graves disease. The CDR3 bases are TGTGCCATCAGTGTGGGAGAGACCCAGTACTTC. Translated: CAISVGETQYF.